Here is one T cell receptor (beta chain) with its context. The CDR3 consists of 15 residues. The ends lost 3 bases at V and 3 bases at J; junction bases unmatched: 8. Germline CDR1 is SGHKS and CDR2 is YYEKEE (reference sequence). As originally analysed: The assay estimated nucleated cells by amplifying reference gene primers. The assay was immunoSEQ multiplex PCR, and TCRdb's table has in-frame clones only and misses some. That table supplies the V and J calls and clone size; D and trimming were determined from the DNA. The sample records 69,000 or so clones, roughly 80% being singletons. This sample is part of a study of blood T cell repertoires in COVID-19. Background on the study: Donors in the United States, Italy and Spain gave samples during acute or convalescent COVID-19. Sample material is recorded as cDNA or gDNA derived from T cells, B-cell-depleted T cells, or PBMCs.

The TCR sequence derives from a woman at least 80 years old with acute or convalescent COVID-19. Sample: peripheral blood. The chain links TRBV5-5 to TRBJ2-7, with TRBD1 identical over 8 bases. The CDR3 DNA reads TGTGCCAGCAGCTCCGAACCCGGGACAGGCTACGAGCAGTACTTC. Its translation: CASSSEPGTGYEQYF.